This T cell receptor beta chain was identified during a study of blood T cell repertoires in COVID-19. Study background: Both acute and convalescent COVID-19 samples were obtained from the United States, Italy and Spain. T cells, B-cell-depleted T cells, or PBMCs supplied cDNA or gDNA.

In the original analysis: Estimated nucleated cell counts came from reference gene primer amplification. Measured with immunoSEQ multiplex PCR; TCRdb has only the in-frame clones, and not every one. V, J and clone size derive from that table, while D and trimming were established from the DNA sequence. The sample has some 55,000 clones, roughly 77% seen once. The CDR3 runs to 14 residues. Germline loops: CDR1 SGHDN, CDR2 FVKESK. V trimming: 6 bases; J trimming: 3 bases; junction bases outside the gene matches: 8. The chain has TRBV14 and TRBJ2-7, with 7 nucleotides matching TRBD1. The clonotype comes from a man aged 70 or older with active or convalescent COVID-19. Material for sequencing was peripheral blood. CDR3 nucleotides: TGTGCCAGCAGTCTCTACCGGGACAGCTACGAGCAGTACTTC. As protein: CASSLYRDSYEQYF.